This TCR beta chain was obtained from a study of persistence of HIV-infected CD4 T cells. CDR1 and CDR2 (germline): SGHRS, YFSETQ. Trimming took 4 bases from V and 6 from J; bases not matched to a gene: 8. The CDR3 has 16 amino acids. This was the immunoSEQ version 4 assay in survey mode. Sequencing used immunoSEQ multiplex PCR; TCRdb keeps in-frame clones, though not all of them. Of tens of thousands of clones in the sample, roughly four fifths were seen once. Remarks on this clone: What it recognizes is unknown.

The stimulus was lysate of CMV-infected fibroblasts, approximately 9.7 ug/mL. CD40L-negative CD69-negative CD45RO-high memory CD4+ T cells were sorted as populations depleted of antigen-responding cells. This specimen consisted of CD4+ T cells sorted from PBMCs after approximately 18-hour stimulation, obtained from a patient who received antiretroviral therapy. The V and J genes are TRBV5-1 and TRBJ2-2, with 11 bases lining up with TRBD2. The sequence was obtained from an adult man with HIV who was CMV-seropositive. CDR3 nucleotides: TGCGCCAGCAGCCATTCTCCTAGCGGGGGGCCCGGGGAGCTGTTTTTT. It yields the protein CASSHSPSGGPGELFF.